Below, 25 T cell receptor beta chains from the same sample are listed, as sequenced in a study of cytomegalovirus exposure and HLA in healthy donors. Primers: 60 Vbeta forward and 13 Jbeta reverse. Method: immunoSEQ multiplex PCR; TCRdb's copy keeps in-frame clones and lacks some. The table has approximately 130,000 clones, around three quarters seen once. Specimen: PBMCs. All receptors derive from a woman aged 45-65 years in good health and CMV-seronegative.

The genes are TRBV6-5 and TRBJ1-3; TRBD1 matches 8 bases. The CDR3 sequence is 15 residues long. V lost 2 bases and J lost 7; bases outside the gene matches: 7. The germline CDR1 and CDR2 sequences are MNHEY and SVGAGI. The CDR3 DNA reads TGTGCCAGCAGTTACAGGGGACAGGAGGGGAACACCATATATTTT. Its protein product is CASSYRGQEGNTIYF.

V is TRBV7-2 and J is TRBJ1-1, with 7 nucleotides matching TRBD1. Germline V gene data show CDR1 as SGHTA and CDR2 as FQGNSA. The length of the CDR3 is 14 residues. Trimming at V came to 4 bases and at J to 7 bases, leaving 9 bases not matched to a gene. The CDR3 loop is CASSSRQGAIEAFF. CDR3 DNA sequence: TGTGCCAGCAGCTCTAGACAGGGCGCCATTGAAGCTTTCTTT.

This rearrangement joins TRBV4-1 to TRBJ2-3; D is ambiguous. This CDR3 has 13 amino acids. V was clipped by 1 base and J by 5 bases, with 7 bases between them. Germline V CDR1 and CDR2: MGHRA, YSYEKL. The CDR3 DNA sequence: TGCGCCAGCAGCCAAGGCCCAGGAGATACGCAGTATTTT. Amino acids: CASSQGPGDTQYF.

The chain recombines TRBV6-6 with TRBJ1-4, with 9 nucleotides matching TRBD1. The CDR3 runs 15 residues. Trimming at V came to 2 bases and at J to 7 bases, leaving 5 bases not matched to a gene. The germline V gene has CDR1 MNHNY and CDR2 SVGAGI (reference sequence). In nucleotides, the CDR3 is TGTGCCAGCAGTTACCCGGGACAGGGTAGTGAAAAACTGTTTTTT. This translates into CASSYPGQGSEKLFF.

The chain recombines TRBV19 with TRBJ2-3; 7 bases agree with TRBD2. The CDR3 is made up of 15 amino acids. With V trimmed by 10 bases and J by 2 bases, 12 bases remained unmatched. Germline CDR1 LNHDA, CDR2 SQIVND (reference sequence). CDR3 in amino acids: CATLEPAGNTDTQYF. CDR3 DNA: TGTGCCACCCTAGAGCCAGCGGGAAACACAGATACGCAGTATTTT.

This clone has just a few counts. V is TRBV10-3 and J is TRBJ2-7, with 14 bases lining up with TRBD2. The CDR3 runs 16 residues. V lost 6 bases and J lost 2; bases outside the gene matches: 6. The germline V gene encodes CDR1 ENHRY and CDR2 SYGVKD. The CDR3 is CAIRGTSGSRAYEQYF. In DNA, the CDR3 is TGTGCCATCAGAGGGACTAGCGGGAGTCGGGCCTACGAGCAGTACTTC.

Note on this clone: The junction does not match germline at one end; this may be a read error. The chain employs TRBV6-1 and TRBJ1-2, with 7 bases lining up with TRBD1. This CDR3 is 15 amino acids long. Germline V gene sequence: CDR1 MNHNS, CDR2 SASEGT. The CDR3 DNA sequence: TGTGCCAGCAGTGAATTCTCAACAGGGGTCTATGGCTACCCCTTC. Its protein product is CASSEFSTGVYGYPF.

The chain joins TRBV11-3 to TRBJ2-2; D uncertain. Germline V gene sequence: CDR1 SGHNT, CDR2 YENEEA. The CDR3 length is 14 residues. The ends were cut back, 3 bases at V and 5 bases at J, with 10 bases in the middle. This chain's CDR3 is CASSFGQTTGELFF. The CDR3 nucleotides read TGTGCCAGCAGCTTTGGGCAGACGACCGGGGAGCTGTTTTTT.

The rearrangement joins TRBV9 to TRBJ1-1; D is unclear. The V end lost 4 bases, the J end lost 1 base, and 11 bases lay between the germline ends. This CDR3 comprises 14 residues. CDR1 and CDR2 (germline): SGDLS, YYNGEE. This CDR3 is CASSFTAENTEAFF. Here the CDR3 DNA reads TGTGCCAGCAGCTTTACGGCGGAGAACACTGAAGCTTTCTTT.

This clone was observed a handful of times. The V call is TRBV10-3, the J call TRBJ2-1; weak D call: TRBD2 (5 bases). This CDR3 is 14 amino acids long. The germline CDR1 and CDR2 sequences are ENHRY and SYGVKD. V lost 7 bases and J lost 6, with 16 bases in between. CDR3 DNA sequence: TGTGCCATCAAGGTCGAGGGAGAGGGCAATGAGCAGTTCTTC. Translation gives CAIKVEGEGNEQFF.

The V gene is TRBV4-1, the J gene TRBJ2-7; D gene ambiguous. Per germline, CDR1 MGHRA and CDR2 YSYEKL. The CDR3 is 11 amino acids. Trimming took 0 bases from V and 7 from J, leaving 4 bases between them. Here the CDR3 reads CASSQEREQYF. DNA for the CDR3: TGCGCCAGCAGCCAAGAGAGAGAGCAGTACTTC.

This sequence joins TRBV2 and TRBJ1-1; D unclear. Germline V gene lookup returns CDR1 SNHLY and CDR2 FYNNEI. The CDR3 runs 14 residues. The V end was cut by 2 bases, the J end by 12 bases, with 19 bases between. The CDR3 sequence: CASSERWAGPETFF. The CDR3 DNA follows: TGTGCCAGCAGTGAACGGTGGGCAGGCCCCGAAACTTTCTTT.

The rearrangement links TRBV19 to TRBJ2-5; TRBD2 matches at 7 bases. Germline assignment: CDR1 LNHDA and CDR2 SQIVND (reference sequence). CDR3 size: 17 residues. V lost 6 bases, J lost 4 bases, and 17 bases stayed unmatched. CDR3 amino acids: CASSPSGGTIGSETQYF. In DNA form, the CDR3 reads TGTGCCAGTAGCCCCTCCGGGGGGACTATTGGTTCAGAGACCCAGTACTTC.

The chain recombines TRBV5-1 with TRBJ2-1; tentatively, D is TRBD1 (5 bases). Between the trimmed V and J ends, which lost 5 bases and 0 bases, there was a span of 12 bases. The CDR3 totals 15 residues. Germline lookup yields CDR1 SGHRS and CDR2 YFSETQ. CDR3 DNA sequence: TGCGCCAGCAGTTTAGGGGCTAGCTCCTACAATGAGCAGTTCTTC. Translated, it gives CASSLGASSYNEQFF.

This chain uses TRBV29-1 with TRBJ2-3, with 8 bases matching TRBD2. V trimming: 2 bases; J trimming: 1 base; junction bases outside the gene matches: 2. The CDR3 runs to 14 residues. CDR1 is SQVTM, CDR2 ANQGSEA, per germline. The CDR3 region has the DNA TGCAGCGTTGAATCGGGACTAGGCACAGATACGCAGTATTTT. It codes for CSVESGLGTDTQYF.

The chain employs TRBV27 and TRBJ2-2; a possible D gene is TRBD1 (5 bases). Germline CDR1 MNHEY, CDR2 SMNVEV (reference sequence). The CDR3 totals 16 residues. V lost 7 bases and J 1 base, leaving 16 bases between the germline ends. The CDR3: CASKPQGILNTGELFF. DNA for the CDR3: TGTGCCAGCAAACCGCAGGGAATACTGAACACCGGGGAGCTGTTTTTT.

The V gene is TRBV4-3, the J gene TRBJ2-3; 7 bases match TRBD2. The CDR3 runs 16 residues. With 5 bases clipped from V and 2 bases from J, the junction kept 10 bases outside the gene matches. CDR1 and CDR2 (germline): LGHNA, YSLEER. The CDR3 coding sequence is TGCGCCAGCAGCACTGGGGACGGGACTAACACAGATACGCAGTATTTT. Its protein is CASSTGDGTNTDTQYF.

The V gene is TRBV6-4, the J gene TRBJ2-3, with D possibly TRBD2 on 5 matching bases. In germline, CDR1 is MRHNA, CDR2 SNTAGT. This CDR3 has 18 amino acids. The V and J ends lost 5 bases and 1 base respectively, with 22 bases between them. The CDR3 is CASSPSVAGGLGTDTQYF. The CDR3 DNA follows: TGTGCCAGCAGTCCTTCCGTAGCCGGAGGACTTGGCACAGATACGCAGTATTTT.

The V call is TRBV9, the J call TRBJ2-2, with a tentative D call TRBD2 (6 bases). The CDR3 loop spans 13 amino acids. CDR1 is SGDLS, CDR2 YYNGEE, per germline. The V end was cut by 9 bases, the J end by 5 bases, with 14 bases between. Written as DNA, the CDR3 is TGTGCCACCACCTATGGGGGGACCGGGGAGCTGTTTTTT. This gives the protein CATTYGGTGELFF. Filled out from reference TRBV9 and TRBJ2-2, the complete variable domain reads DSGVTQTPKHLITATGQRVTLRCSPRSGDLSVYWYQQSLDQGLQFLIQYYNGEERAKGNILERFSAQQFPDLHSELNLSSLELGDSALYFCATTYGGTGELFFGEGSRLTVL.

The chain has TRBV7-2 and TRBJ2-1; tentatively, D is TRBD2 (5 bases). The CDR3 is 12 amino acids. V lost 6 bases, J lost 8 bases, and 11 bases lay in between. CDR1 SGHTA and CDR2 FQGNSA come from the germline V gene. The CDR3 reads CASRPAGYEQFF. Written as DNA, the CDR3 is TGTGCCAGCAGGCCGGCGGGCTATGAGCAGTTCTTC.

V usage is TRBV28 and J usage is TRBJ2-3; 7 bases fit TRBD2. Germline values: CDR1 MDHEN, CDR2 SYDVKM. This CDR3 has 12 amino acids. V was clipped by 6 bases and J by 13 bases; unmatched bases: 10. The CDR3 loop reads CASSPVGEGEYF. The CDR3 region has the DNA TGTGCCAGCAGCCCGGTGGGGGAGGGAGAGTATTTT.

V and J are TRBV4-1 and TRBJ1-1; a possible D gene is TRBD1 (5 bases). The CDR3 covers 15 residues. V was cut by 0 bases and J by 4 bases, with 12 bases left in between. Germline loops: CDR1 MGHRA, CDR2 YSYEKL. The CDR3 bases are TGCGCCAGCAGCCAAGAAAAGGCAGGGCTCACTGAAGCTTTCTTT. This codes for CASSQEKAGLTEAFF.

On this clone itself: Other nucleotide sequences from this sample produce the same CDR3. The genes are TRBV29-1 and TRBJ1-4; TRBD1 matches 9 bases. Germline lookup yields CDR1 SQVTM and CDR2 ANQGSEA. The CDR3 runs 12 residues. V gave up 6 bases and J gave up 8 bases; unmatched junction bases: 4. CDR3: CSVGQGGEKLFF. As DNA, the CDR3 is TGCAGCGTGGGACAGGGTGGGGAAAAACTGTTTTTT.

The chain is built from TRBV14 and TRBJ2-4; the match to TRBD1 covers 10 bases. Germline-derived CDR1 and CDR2 are SGHDN and FVKESK. The J segment lost 0 bases and the V segment lost 5 bases, leaving 4 bases of the junction unmatched. The CDR3 extends over 16 amino acids. The CDR3 is CASSSGQGLAKNIQYF. The DNA of the CDR3 is TGTGCCAGCAGCTCGGGACAGGGGCTAGCCAAAAACATTCAGTACTTC.

The chain has TRBV5-4 and TRBJ2-1, with 7 bases fitting TRBD1. Germline CDR1 is SGHNT and CDR2 is YYREEE (reference sequence). V trimming: 4 bases; J trimming: 7 bases; junction bases outside the gene matches: 14. This CDR3 is 16 amino acids long. The CDR3 DNA follows: TGTGCCAGCAGCCCGGACAGGATCCTCAAAATGAATGAGCAGTTCTTC. Translation gives CASSPDRILKMNEQFF.